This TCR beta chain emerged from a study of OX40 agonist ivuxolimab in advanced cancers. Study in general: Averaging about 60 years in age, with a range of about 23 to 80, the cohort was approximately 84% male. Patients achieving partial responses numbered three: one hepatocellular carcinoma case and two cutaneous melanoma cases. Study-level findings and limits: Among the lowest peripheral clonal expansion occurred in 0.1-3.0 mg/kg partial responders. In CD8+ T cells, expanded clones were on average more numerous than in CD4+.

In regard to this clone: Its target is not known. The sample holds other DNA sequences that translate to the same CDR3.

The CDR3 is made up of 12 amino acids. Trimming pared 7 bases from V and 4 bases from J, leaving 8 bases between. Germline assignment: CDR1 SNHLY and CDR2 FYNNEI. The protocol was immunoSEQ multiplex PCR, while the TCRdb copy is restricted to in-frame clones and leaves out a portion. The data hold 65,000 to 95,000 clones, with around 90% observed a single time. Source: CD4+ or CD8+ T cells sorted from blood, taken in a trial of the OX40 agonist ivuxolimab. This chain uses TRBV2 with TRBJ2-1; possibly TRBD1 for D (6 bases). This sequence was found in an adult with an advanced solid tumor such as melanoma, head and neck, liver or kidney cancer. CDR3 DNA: TGTGCCAGCAAGGACAGTTACAATGAGCAGTTCTTC. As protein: CASKDSYNEQFF.